The clone carrying this T cell receptor (beta chain) showed up just a few times. The antigen is not known. Unique molecular identifiers were used in preparing the TCRbeta library. TCRdb re-derived calls from the PCR reads in MiXCR, one entry per CDR3 protein. The sample lists 670,000 or so distinct CDR3 sequences, roughly 13% occurring once. Germline CDR1 is SEHNR and CDR2 is FQNEAQ (reference sequence). V lost 5 bases and J lost 5, with 16 bases in between. There are 15 residues in the CDR3. These data belong to a study of T-cell reconstitution after alpha-beta-depleted transplantation in children. Study-wide findings and caveats: There were reportedly several hundred expanded graft clones from which alpha-beta T cells came about two months after transplant. The study traced high day-60 TCRbeta diversity in some patients to surviving recipient T cells and thymic progenitors.

The receptor was derived from a girl aged 2-10 years with congenital amegakaryocytic thrombocytopenia, due to receive a stem cell transplant. The chain uses TRBV7-9 and TRBJ2-1; D remains unclear. The sequences come from PBMCs, collected before TCRalphabeta/CD19-depleted stem cell transplant. The CDR3 DNA is TGTGCCAGCAGCACGATCAGACAAAGGGACAATGAGCAGTTCTTC. It is translated as CASSTIRQRDNEQFF.